These 22 T cell receptor beta chains were sequenced from one sample in a study of cytomegalovirus exposure and HLA in healthy donors. Vbeta (60) and Jbeta (13) primers were used in the PCR. Sequenced by immunoSEQ multiplex PCR; TCRdb stores in-frame clones only, minus some. The data hold approximately 81,000 clones, with approximately 74% observed a single time. The specimen was PBMCs. These receptors all stem from a woman aged 45-65 years in good health and CMV-seropositive.

This chain uses TRBV28 with TRBJ2-4; D is perhaps TRBD2 (5 bases). The germline V and J ends were trimmed by 1 base and 0 bases, with 7 bases remaining between them. This CDR3 comprises 15 residues. CDR1 is MDHEN and CDR2 is SYDVKM in the germline V gene. Here the CDR3 DNA reads TGTGCCAGCAGTTTATCCGGACTAGCCAAAAACATTCAGTACTTC. It codes for CASSLSGLAKNIQYF.

Remarks on this clone: Distinct nucleotide sequences in the sample also encode this CDR3. This rearrangement joins TRBV19 to TRBJ2-7; 7 bases are a match to TRBD2. CDR3 size: 14 residues. Looked up from germline, CDR1 is LNHDA and CDR2 is SQIVND (reference sequence). V was clipped by 1 base and J by 2 bases; unmatched bases: 2. The CDR3 loop is CASSIGGGPYEQYF. CDR3 nucleotide sequence: TGTGCCAGTAGTATAGGGGGAGGGCCCTACGAGCAGTACTTC.

The V call is TRBV10-3, the J call TRBJ2-7; TRBD1 matches 7 bases. The V segment lost 8 bases and the J segment 5 bases; nucleotides outside the gene matches: 9. Germline V CDR1 and CDR2: ENHRY, SYGVKD. The CDR3 contains 13 residues. In DNA form, the CDR3 reads TGTGCCATCGGACAGACAGGGAACCACGAGCAGTACTTC. This encodes CAIGQTGNHEQYF.

This chain links TRBV18 with TRBJ1-1; TRBD1 matches at 7 bases. V lost 3 bases to trimming and J lost 1 base; unmatched junction nucleotides: 11. The V gene's germline CDR1 is KGHSH and CDR2 LQKENI. This CDR3 has 17 amino acids. CDR3 in amino acids: CASSPQPTGPRNTEAFF. For the CDR3, the DNA is TGTGCCAGCTCACCTCAGCCGACAGGGCCGAGGAACACTGAAGCTTTCTTT.

The V and J genes are TRBV5-6 and TRBJ2-1; 7 bases map to TRBD2. The CDR3 has 14 amino acids. J gave up 8 bases and V 2 bases, and 7 bases lay outside the gene matches. CDR1 SGHDT and CDR2 YYEEEE come from the germline V gene. In DNA form, the CDR3 reads TGTGCCAGCAGCTTCGGGCGGGGGACCCATGAGCAGTTCTTC. It translates to CASSFGRGTHEQFF.

The chain employs TRBV6-1 and TRBJ2-1; no clear D gene. With 6 bases removed from V and 0 bases from J, the gap between germline ends came to 6 bases. This CDR3 is 13 amino acids long. The germline V gene has CDR1 MNHNS and CDR2 SASEGT. The CDR3 spells CASRRSSYNEQFF. The CDR3 region has the DNA TGTGCCAGCAGGCGGAGCTCCTACAATGAGCAGTTCTTC.

The genes are TRBV6-5 and TRBJ1-1; TRBD1 might be the D (6 bases). Per the germline V gene, CDR1 is MNHEY and CDR2 is SVGAGI. Trimming removed 2 bases at V and 6 bases at J, with 13 bases between. The CDR3 has 14 residues. CDR3 in amino acids: CASSYRGGDAEAFF. CDR3 DNA: TGTGCCAGCAGTTACCGAGGGGGAGACGCTGAAGCTTTCTTT.

V gene TRBV28 combines with J gene TRBJ2-7; D uncertain. V lost 1 base and J 5 bases, leaving 6 bases between the germline ends. The CDR3 length is 12 residues. Germline V gene sequence: CDR1 MDHEN, CDR2 SYDVKM. This CDR3 reads CASSLSRDEQYF. In nucleotides, the CDR3 is TGTGCCAGCAGTTTATCCCGGGACGAGCAGTACTTC.

The J gene is TRBJ1-1, the V gene TRBV19; D ambiguous. CDR1 is LNHDA, CDR2 SQIVND, per germline (reference sequence). V was trimmed by 6 bases and J by 0 bases, leaving 11 bases between them. The CDR3 covers 14 residues. The CDR3 DNA follows: TGTGCCAGTAGCCGCGGCCCGGTGAACACTGAAGCTTTCTTT. Protein: CASSRGPVNTEAFF.

This clone was found once. The chain uses TRBV7-2 and TRBJ1-3, with D maybe TRBD1 (6 bases). The CDR3 runs 16 residues. CDR1 and CDR2 (germline): SGHTA, FQGNSA. Trimming shortened V by 0 bases and J by 4 bases, and 13 bases separated the two germline ends. CDR3 amino acids: CASSLATVGAGNTIYF. CDR3 DNA: TGTGCCAGCAGCTTAGCGACCGTGGGGGCCGGAAACACCATATATTTT.

The chain carries TRBV6-5 and TRBJ1-2, with D perhaps matching TRBD1 (6 bases). Deletions cut 6 bases from V and 7 bases from J, with 12 bases between. Germline lookup yields CDR1 MNHEY and CDR2 SVGAGI. The CDR3 loop spans 12 amino acids. The CDR3 region is CASRTGLGGYTF. CDR3 nucleotides: TGTGCCAGCAGGACAGGACTCGGTGGCTACACCTTC.

This clone appeared a few times. The chain uses TRBV6-5 and TRBJ2-7, with D perhaps TRBD2 (5 bases). Trimming shortened V by 8 bases and J by 3 bases, and 20 bases separated the two germline ends. The CDR3 totals 15 residues. Per the germline V gene, CDR1 is MNHEY and CDR2 is SVGAGI. CDR3 amino acids: CASSHRPGGYYEQYF. In nucleotides, the CDR3 is TGTGCCAGCTCTCATCGTCCAGGAGGATACTACGAGCAGTACTTC.

V and J are TRBV2 and TRBJ2-5; tentatively, D is TRBD2 (6 bases). The CDR3 contains 13 residues. CDR1 and CDR2 (germline): SNHLY, FYNNEI. The V end lost 4 bases, the J end lost 5 bases, and 11 bases lay between the germline ends. The CDR3: CASSAGEKETQYF. The CDR3 DNA reads TGTGCCAGCAGTGCGGGAGAGAAGGAGACCCAGTACTTC.

V is TRBV6-5 and J is TRBJ1-2; D perhaps matches TRBD1 (5 bases). The ends were cut back, 6 bases at V and 5 bases at J, with 10 bases in the middle. The CDR3 length is 12 residues. CDR1 is MNHEY and CDR2 is SVGAGI in the germline V gene. CDR3 DNA sequence: TGTGCCAGCAGCCCCCGGGGGTATGGCTACACCTTC. This gives the protein CASSPRGYGYTF.

This clone showed up just a few times. The chain has TRBV19 and TRBJ2-3; TRBD1 might be the D (5 bases). Looked up from germline, CDR1 is LNHDA and CDR2 is SQIVND (reference sequence). CDR3 length: 13 amino acids. V was cut by 5 bases and J by 2 bases, with 8 bases left in between. The CDR3 DNA follows: TGTGCCAGTAGTGGACAAAACACAGATACGCAGTATTTT. It translates to CASSGQNTDTQYF.

The V and J genes are TRBV9 and TRBJ2-7, with 9 bases identical to TRBD1. The junction had 3 bases not matched to a gene; V was cut back by 4 bases and J by 1 base. The CDR3 length is 14 residues. Germline V gene lookup returns CDR1 SGDLS and CDR2 YYNGEE. For the CDR3, the DNA is TGTGCCAGCAGCTCGACAGGGGGTTCCTACGAGCAGTACTTC. This gives the protein CASSSTGGSYEQYF.

V and J are TRBV4-1 and TRBJ2-5; 9 bases are shared with TRBD2. The V segment lost 1 base and the J segment 5 bases; nucleotides outside the gene matches: 5. The CDR3 extends over 15 amino acids. Germline assignment: CDR1 MGHRA and CDR2 YSYEKL. CDR3 coding DNA: TGCGCCAGCAGCCAAGGGGTAGCGGGAGTGGAGACCCAGTACTTC. This translates into CASSQGVAGVETQYF.

There are a few counts of this clone. V usage is TRBV4-1 and J usage is TRBJ2-1; 14 bases line up with TRBD2. V dropped 10 bases and J dropped 5; count of bases not matched to a gene: 1. In germline, CDR1 is MGHRA, CDR2 YSYEKL. This CDR3 has 13 residues. This CDR3 reads CATGLAGDNEQFF. CDR3 DNA: TGCGCCACGGGACTAGCGGGAGACAATGAGCAGTTCTTC.

The gene calls are TRBV28 and TRBJ1-5, with TRBD1 identical over 9 bases. This CDR3 comprises 14 residues. Germline V gene lookup returns CDR1 MDHEN and CDR2 SYDVKM. J gave up 4 bases and V 10 bases, and 8 bases lay outside the gene matches. The CDR3 coding sequence is TGTGCCACCGGAACAGGGGGCAGGAATCAGCCCCAGCATTTT. It is translated as CATGTGGRNQPQHF.

The V call is TRBV25-1, the J call TRBJ2-7; 7 bases agree with TRBD2. J lost 5 bases, V lost 9 bases, and 10 bases had no gene match. CDR1 and CDR2 (germline): MGHDK, SYGVNS. CDR3 size: 13 residues. The CDR3 DNA follows: TGTGCCAGTTCTCTGGCGGGAGCTAACGAGCAGTACTTC. Its translation: CASSLAGANEQYF.

The CDR3 region is CASSRLGGQGSDYEQYF. The CDR3 region has the DNA TGTGCCAGCAGCCGCCTAGGGGGACAGGGTTCGGACTACGAGCAGTACTTC. The chain combines TRBV5-4 with TRBJ2-7, with 9 nucleotides matching TRBD1. CDR1 is SGHNT, CDR2 YYREEE, per germline (reference sequence). V gave up 4 bases and J gave up 3 bases; unmatched junction bases: 14. This CDR3 region has 17 residues.

V usage is TRBV28 and J usage is TRBJ1-1; 9 nucleotides line up with TRBD1. Germline-derived CDR1 and CDR2 are MDHEN and SYDVKM. This CDR3 region has 15 residues. Germline trimming cut 6 bases from V and 1 base from J; bases unmatched to any gene: 6. For the CDR3, the DNA is TGTGCCAGCAGGTCACAGGGGGCCGGGAACACTGAAGCTTTCTTT. Its protein product is CASRSQGAGNTEAFF.